A selection of T cell receptor beta chains follows, all from one sample in a study of blood T cell repertoires in COVID-19. Some clones are missing from TCRdb's copy, which holds only in-frame ones; the method was immunoSEQ multiplex PCR. Of over 150,000 clones detected, approximately 82% appear once; the ten largest clones hold 6.5% to 7%. Source material: peripheral blood. The receptors come from a human donor with acute or convalescent COVID-19. The donor label of this sample is uncertain. Both conserved end residues are part of each CDR3. A D gene is named only where the DNA matches it firmly. The size entry is marked missing in some rows and otherwise reads once, few, many or a size class.

NA,TRBD1,TRBJ1-1,TRBV28,TGTGCCAGCAGTTTACCCGGACAGGGCGTTCAGAGAGCTTTCTTT,CASSLPGQGVQRAFF
NA,NA,TRBJ1-6,TRBV18,TGTGCCAGCTCACCACCTGGACAGAATTCACCCCTCCACTTT,CASSPPGQNSPLHF
NA,TRBD1,TRBJ2-1,TRBV18,TGTGCCAGCTCACCAATTGGACAGGTTACAGGTGAGCAGTTCTTC,CASSPIGQVTGEQFF
NA,NA,TRBJ2-1,TRBV19,TGTGCCAGTAGTATTCAGGGTCAGTCCTACAATGAGCAGTTCTTC,CASSIQGQSYNEQFF
NA,NA,TRBJ2-7,TRBV7-6,TGTGCCAGCAGCCCTGGGGGAGGCAATTACGAGCAGTACTTC,CASSPGGGNYEQYF
NA,TRBD2,TRBJ2-1,TRBV5-6,TGTGCCAGCAGCTTGGGGACTAGAAGGAATGAGCAGTTCTTC,CASSLGTRRNEQFF
once,TRBD1,TRBJ1-6,TRBV7-2,TGTGCCAGCAGCTTAGGGGGACAGGGAGGAAATTCACCCCTCCACTTT,CASSLGGQGGNSPLHF
once,NA,TRBJ1-6,TRBV27,TGTGCCAGCAGTCTCCGGACAGATAATTCACCCCTCCACTTT,CASSLRTDNSPLHF
NA,NA,TRBJ2-1,TRBV28,TGTGCCAGCAGTCTCCTCTTGAGCTCCTACAATGAGCAGTTCTTC,CASSLLLSSYNEQFF
NA,NA,TRBJ2-2,TRBV18,TGTGCCAGCTCACCAAGCGCCTACACCGGGGAGCTGTTTTTT,CASSPSAYTGELFF
NA,NA,TRBJ1-1,TRBV4-2,TGTGCCAGCAGCCAAGAAATGAGCGGAGTTGAAGCTTTCTTT,CASSQEMSGVEAFF
NA,NA,TRBJ2-2,TRBV5-4,TGTGCCAGCAGCTCAGACAGCACCGGGGAGCTGTTTTTT,CASSSDSTGELFF
NA,NA,TRBJ2-7,TRBV7-9,TGTGCCAGCAGCTCTCTAGGGGTCGAGCAGTACTTC,CASSSLGVEQYF
NA,TRBD2,TRBJ2-1,TRBV30,TGTGCCTGGAGTCTCACAAAGGGACTAGCGCATAATGAGCAGTTCTTC,CAWSLTKGLAHNEQFF
NA,NA,TRBJ1-5,TRBV30,TGTGCCTGGAGTGAAGGTCAGGGTCATCAGCCCCAGCATTTT,CAWSEGQGHQPQHF
NA,NA,TRBJ2-7,TRBV7-3,TGTGCCAGCAGCCCCTTTGGGCCGGGGGCCTACGAGCAGTACTTC,CASSPFGPGAYEQYF
NA,TRBD2,TRBJ2-3,TRBV6-1,TGTGCCAGCAGTGAAAGACTAGCGGGGACCACAGATACGCAGTATTTT,CASSERLAGTTDTQYF
NA,NA,TRBJ2-3,TRBV30,TGTGCCTGGGGAGGGGAGAGGAGCACAGATACGCAGTATTTT,CAWGGERSTDTQYF
once,NA,TRBJ1-1,TRBV6-4,TGTGCCAGCAGTGGGGACTCTAACACTGAAGCTTTCTTT,CASSGDSNTEAFF
NA,TRBD2,TRBJ2-7,TRBV7-2,TGTGCCAGCAGCCCTGCGCGTAGCGGGAGGGCGGAAGAGCAGTACTTC,CASSPARSGRAEEQYF
NA,TRBD2,TRBJ2-7,TRBV28,TGTGCCAGCAGTTCCTCCCAATCCCAACGCGGGGGTTCCTACGAGCAGTACTTC,CASSSSQSQRGGSYEQYF
NA,NA,TRBJ2-7,TRBV19,TGTGCCAGTAGCAAGGACTACTCGACGGGCACCTACGAGCAGTACTTC,CASSKDYSTGTYEQYF